In its sample, the clone carrying this T cell receptor beta chain was seen a few times. Its antigen is unidentified. cDNA libraries of TCR beta carried unique molecular identifiers. Researchers reported some 500,000 cDNA molecules coming from 1 to 10 million T cells. Using its own MiXCR run on the PCR reads, TCRdb lists one record per CDR3 protein. The sample shows hundreds of thousands of distinct CDR3 sequences, less than 35% of them seen only once. These data originate in a study of post-analysis software for immune sequencing data. Study at large: There were relapsing-remitting, secondary progressive and progressive-relapsing multiple sclerosis among the disease courses included. Study findings and constraints: In multiple sclerosis, normalized Chao1 diversity was significantly below that of controls. With TRBV5-6, TRBV5-1 and TRBV20-1 included, about five TRBV segments were more frequent in patients than in controls. Strong co-clustering by F measure linked samples that shared a preparation batch.

V lost 2 bases and J lost 4, with 20 bases in between. The CDR3 has 17 residues. CDR1 is DFQATT and CDR2 is SNEGSKA in the germline V gene (reference sequence). The J gene is TRBJ1-4, the V gene TRBV20-1; possibly TRBD1 for D (6 bases). This receptor was identified in a girl under 18 with multiple sclerosis. Sequenced sample: blood. CDR3 sequence: CSARTRGTLLLNEKLFF. The CDR3 DNA is TGCAGTGCTAGAACAAGGGGGACACTTCTACTTAATGAAAAACTGTTTTTT.